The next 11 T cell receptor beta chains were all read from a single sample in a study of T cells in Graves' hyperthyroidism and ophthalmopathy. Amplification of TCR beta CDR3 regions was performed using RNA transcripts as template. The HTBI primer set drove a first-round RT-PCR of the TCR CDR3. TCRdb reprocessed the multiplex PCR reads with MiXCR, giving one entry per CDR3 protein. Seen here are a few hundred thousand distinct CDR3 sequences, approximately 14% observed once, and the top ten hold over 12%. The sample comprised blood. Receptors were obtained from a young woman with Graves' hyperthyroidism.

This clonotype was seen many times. This CDR3 is CASNRLWLNPNTEAFF. CDR3 DNA sequence: TGTGCCAGCAACCGTTTATGGCTCAACCCGAACACTGAAGCTTTCTTT. The chain combines TRBV2 with TRBJ1-1; D unclear. Trimming removed 7 bases from V and 1 base from J, with 19 bases in between. Germline CDR1 SNHLY, CDR2 FYNNEI. The CDR3 length is 16 residues. Together with reference TRBV2 and TRBJ1-1, the CDR3 gives the full variable domain: EPEVTQTPSHQVTQMGQEVILRCVPISNHLYFYWYRQILGQKVEFLVSFYNNEISEKSEIFDDQFSVERPDGSNFTLKIRSTKLEDSAMYFCASNRLWLNPNTEAFFGQGTRLTVV.

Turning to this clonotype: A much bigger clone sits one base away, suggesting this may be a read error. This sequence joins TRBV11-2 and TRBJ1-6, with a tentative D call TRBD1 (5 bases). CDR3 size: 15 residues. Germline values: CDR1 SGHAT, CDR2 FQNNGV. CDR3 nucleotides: TGTGCCAGCAGACCCATCCAGGGAGGCAATTCACCCCCCCACTTT. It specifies CASRPIQGGNSPPHF.

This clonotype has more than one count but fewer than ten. In nucleotides, the CDR3 is TGCGCCAGCAGCTTGGGGTCGGTTCCTAACTATGGCTACACCTTC. Translated, it gives CASSLGSVPNYGYTF. The chain carries TRBV5-1 and TRBJ1-2; D ambiguous. The CDR3 sequence is 15 residues long. CDR1 SGHRS and CDR2 YFSETQ come from the germline V gene. With 0 bases removed from V and 0 bases from J, the gap between germline ends came to 9 bases.

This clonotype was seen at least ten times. As DNA, the CDR3 is TGCAGTAAAAGGGCTGCAGACCTAGCCAAAAACATTCAGTACTTC. It encodes CSKRAADLAKNIQYF. The chain combines TRBV20-1 with TRBJ2-4, with unresolved D. The V gene's germline CDR1 is DFQATT and CDR2 SNEGSKA (reference sequence). The CDR3 spans 15 residues. Trimming pared 8 bases from V and 0 bases from J, leaving 17 bases between.

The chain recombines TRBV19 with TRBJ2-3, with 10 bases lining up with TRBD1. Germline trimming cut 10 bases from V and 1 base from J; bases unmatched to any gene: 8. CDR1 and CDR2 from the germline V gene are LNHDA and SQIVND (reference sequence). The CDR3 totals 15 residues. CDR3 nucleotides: TGTGCCACCACGACAGGGGGCGGCCGCACAGATACGCAGTATTTT. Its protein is CATTTGGGRTDTQYF. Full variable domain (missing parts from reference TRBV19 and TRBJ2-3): DGGITQSPKYLFRKEGQNVTLSCEQNLNHDAMYWYRQDPGQGLRLIYYSQIVNDFQKGDIAEGYSVSREKKESFPLTVTSAQKNPTAFYLCATTTGGGRTDTQYFGPGTRLTVL.

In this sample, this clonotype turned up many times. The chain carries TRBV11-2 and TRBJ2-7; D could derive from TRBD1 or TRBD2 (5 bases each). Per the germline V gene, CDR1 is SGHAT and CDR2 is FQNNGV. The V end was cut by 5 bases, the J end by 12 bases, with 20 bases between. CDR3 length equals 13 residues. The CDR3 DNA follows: TGTGCCAGCAGCCAACCCGGGGCAGCCTTTGGGTACTTC. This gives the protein CASSQPGAAFGYF.

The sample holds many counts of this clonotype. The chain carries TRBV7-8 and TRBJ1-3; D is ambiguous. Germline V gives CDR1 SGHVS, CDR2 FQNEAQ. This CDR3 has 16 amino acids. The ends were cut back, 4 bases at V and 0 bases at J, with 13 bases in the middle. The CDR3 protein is CASSSTPGSSGNTIYF. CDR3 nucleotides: TGTGCCAGCAGCTCGACTCCCGGGAGCTCTGGAAACACCATATATTTT.

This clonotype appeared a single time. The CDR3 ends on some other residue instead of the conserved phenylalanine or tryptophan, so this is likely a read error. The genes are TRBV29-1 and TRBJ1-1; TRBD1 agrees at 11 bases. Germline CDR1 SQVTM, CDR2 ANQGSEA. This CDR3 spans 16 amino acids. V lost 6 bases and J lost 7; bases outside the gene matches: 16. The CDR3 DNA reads TGCAGCGTGAAGGGTCGGACAGGGGGCTTAGAGGGTGAAGCTTTCCTT. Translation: CSVKGRTGGLEGEAFL.

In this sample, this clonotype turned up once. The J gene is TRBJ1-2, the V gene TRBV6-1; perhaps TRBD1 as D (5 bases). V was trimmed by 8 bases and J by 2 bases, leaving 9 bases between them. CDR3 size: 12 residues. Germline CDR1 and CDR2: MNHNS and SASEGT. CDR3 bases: TGTGCCAGCGGGGCAGGAAACTATGGCTACACCTTC. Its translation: CASGAGNYGYTF.

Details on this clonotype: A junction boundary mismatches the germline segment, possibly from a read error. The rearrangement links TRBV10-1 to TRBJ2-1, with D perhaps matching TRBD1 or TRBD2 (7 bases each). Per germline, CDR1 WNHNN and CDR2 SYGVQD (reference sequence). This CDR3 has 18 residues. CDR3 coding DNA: TGTGCCATCAGTGAGAGGGGGGGTAGGACAGGCAGACACAATGAGCAGTTCTTC. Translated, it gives CAISERGGRTGRHNEQFF.

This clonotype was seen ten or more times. This CDR3 reads CASSENTLNTEAFF. CDR3 coding DNA: TGTGCCAGCAGTGAAAACACCCTGAACACTGAAGCTTTCTTT. This chain links TRBV6-1 with TRBJ1-1, with D hard to call. The V gene lost 2 bases and the J gene lost 0 bases, with 7 bases spanning the gap. The CDR3 runs 14 residues. The germline CDR1 and CDR2 sequences are MNHNS and SASEGT.